A selection of T cell receptor beta chains follows, all from one sample in a study of Graves' ophthalmopathy and Graves' hyperthyroidism. TCRdb re-analysed the multiplex PCR reads in MiXCR, keeping a single row per CDR3 protein. The sample includes roughly 600,000 distinct CDR3 sequences, roughly 40% of them seen just once. The sample consisted of peripheral blood or thyroid tissue (not recorded which). All receptors derive from an adult man with Graves' hyperthyroidism. The CDR3 runs from the conserved cysteine through the conserved F or W.

v_gene,j_gene,CDR3aa
TRBV29-1,TRBJ1-4,CSAYPSSGVLFF
TRBV5-8,TRBJ2-7,CASSLDPETAAYEQYF
TRBV6-1,TRBJ2-5,CASSWTSGIFYF
TRBV7-9,TRBJ2-5,CASSSLGETQYF
TRBV7-9,TRBJ2-5,CASSPTTSGGETQYF
TRBV9,TRBJ1-2,CASSVEGPGYTF
TRBV7-8,TRBJ2-5,CASRVAGGGYQETQYF
TRBV10-2,TRBJ1-5,CASSSGQLNQPQHF
TRBV10-3,TRBJ2-3,CAISGYTDTQYF
TRBV29-1,TRBJ1-1,CSLVAGPGGTEAFF
TRBV12-3/TRBV12-4,NA,CASSPGFRGAKNIQYF
TRBV29-1,TRBJ2-7,CSVVGTSGTYEQYF
TRBV27,TRBJ2-2,CASSPVQGWELFF
TRBV29-1,TRBJ1-3,CSVVHKRNTIYF
TRBV2,TRBJ2-7,CATKGRTYEQYF
TRBV10-3,TRBJ1-1,CAISEGPEAFF
TRBV20-1,TRBJ2-3,CSAHLGTSGATDTQYF
TRBV25-1,TRBJ2-2,CASSLRLGTSGSFGELFF
TRBV4-1,TRBJ1-1,CASSQGQGAPTLNTEAFF
TRBV19,TRBJ2-5,CASSSLGIRSYEQYF
TRBV12-3/TRBV12-4,TRBJ2-5,CASSRKGTGQETQYF
TRBV13,TRBJ2-7,CASSLGGPGGPYEQYF
TRBV10-3,TRBJ1-1,CAISEPPSGNTEAFF
TRBV5-1,TRBJ2-2,CASSGTGGVDTGELFF
TRBV7-9,TRBJ1-2,CASSSMMLANYGYTF